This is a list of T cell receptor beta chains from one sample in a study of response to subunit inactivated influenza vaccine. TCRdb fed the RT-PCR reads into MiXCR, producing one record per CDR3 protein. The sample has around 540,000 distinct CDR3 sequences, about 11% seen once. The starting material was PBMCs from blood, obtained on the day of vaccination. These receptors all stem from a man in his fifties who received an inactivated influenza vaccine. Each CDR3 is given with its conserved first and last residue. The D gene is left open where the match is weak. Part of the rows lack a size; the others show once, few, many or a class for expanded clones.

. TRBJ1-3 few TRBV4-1 TGCGCCAGCAGCATCAATCGGGGAAACACCATATATTTT CASSINRGNTIYF
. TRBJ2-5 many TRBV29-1 TGCAGCGTTGAGGGGCCCGAGACCCAGTACTTC CSVEGPETQYF
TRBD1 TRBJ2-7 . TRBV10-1 TGCGCCAGCAGTGAGTCGGACAGGGTCTACGAGCAGTACTTC CASSESDRVYEQYF
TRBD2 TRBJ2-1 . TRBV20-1 TGCAGTGCCAGAGGACTAGCGGGGGGGCTCAGGGAGCAGTTCTTC CSARGLAGGLREQFF
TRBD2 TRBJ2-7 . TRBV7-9 TGTGCCAGCAGCTGGACTAGCGGGAGGAACGACGAGCAGTACTTC CASSWTSGRNDEQYF
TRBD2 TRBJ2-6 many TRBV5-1 TGCGCCAGCAGCTCGGGACTAGCGGGTATCTCTGGGGCCAACGTCCTGACTTTC CASSSGLAGISGANVLTF
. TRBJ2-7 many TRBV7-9 TGTGCCAGCAGCTTCGGTGACCATACCTACGAGCAGTACTTC CASSFGDHTYEQYF
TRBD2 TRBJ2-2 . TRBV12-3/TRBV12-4 TGTGCCAGCACCAACCCCCGGACTAGCGGGGGTATCGGGGAGCTGTTTTTT CASTNPRTSGGIGELFF
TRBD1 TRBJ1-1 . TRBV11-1 TGTGCCAGCAGCGGGGACAGGGGGCAAACCACTGAAGCTTTCTTT CASSGDRGQTTEAFF
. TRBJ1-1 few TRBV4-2 TGTGCCAGCAGCCAAGATCGATACGGCACTGAAGCTTTCTTT CASSQDRYGTEAFF
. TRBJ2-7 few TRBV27 TGTGCCAGCAGTTTATCGCGCGACAGGGAGCAGTACTTC CASSLSRDREQYF
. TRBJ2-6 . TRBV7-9 TGTGCCAGCAGCTATTGGGGTTCTGGGGCCAACGTCCTGACTTTC CASSYWGSGANVLTF
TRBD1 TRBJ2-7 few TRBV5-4 TGTGCCAGCAGCAGAGAAGGACAGGGTTCCTACGAGCAGTACTTC CASSREGQGSYEQYF
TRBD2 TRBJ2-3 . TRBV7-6 TGTGCCAGCAGCTTAGTGGGACTAGCGGGAGAAGATACGCAGTATTTT CASSLVGLAGEDTQYF
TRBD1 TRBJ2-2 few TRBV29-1 TGCAGCGCCCAGACAGGGATGAACACCGGGGAGCTGTTTTTT CSAQTGMNTGELFF
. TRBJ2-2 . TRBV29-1 TGCAGCTCCGGCGCGAACACCGGGGAGCTGTTTTTT CSSGANTGELFF
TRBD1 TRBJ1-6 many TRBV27 TGTGCCAGCAGGGTGACAGGGGGCTATAATTCACCCCTCCACTTT CASRVTGGYNSPLHF
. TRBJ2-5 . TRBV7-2 TGTGCCAGCAGCTTAGAGGGTCTATTGGGGGAGACCCAGTACTTC CASSLEGLLGETQYF
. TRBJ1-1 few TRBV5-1 TGCGCCAGCAGAGTTGGTGGGCAGAACACTGAAGCTTTCTTT CASRVGGQNTEAFF
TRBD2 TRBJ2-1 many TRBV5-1 TGCGCCAGCAGCTACACGGGAGGAGGTAAAAATGAGCAGTTCTTC CASSYTGGGKNEQFF
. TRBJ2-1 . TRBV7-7 TGTGCCAGCAGCCCGAGCGAAGAGAGATGCAATGAGCAGTTCTTC CASSPSEERCNEQFF
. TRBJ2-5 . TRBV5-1 TGCGCCAGCAGCTTGGCACCCGGGTCCGGGGAGACCCAGTACTTC CASSLAPGSGETQYF
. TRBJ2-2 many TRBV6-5 TGTGCCAGCAGTTACTCCCTCACCGGGGAGCTGTTTTTT CASSYSLTGELFF
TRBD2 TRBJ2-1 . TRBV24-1 TGTGCCACCAGTGGCCCCTTAACTAGCGGGGGGGAGTCTATGAGCTCCTACAATGAGCAGTTCTTC CATSGPLTSGGESMSSYNEQFF
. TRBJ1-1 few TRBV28 TGTGCCAGCAGTAAGGGGGAAACGAACACTGAAGCTTTCTTT CASSKGETNTEAFF
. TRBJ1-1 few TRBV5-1 TGCGCCAGCAGCTTGGAGCCTAACCTGAACACTGAAGCTTTCTTT CASSLEPNLNTEAFF
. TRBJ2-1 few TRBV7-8 TGTGCCAGCAGCTTCTACGGGGGCTATGAGCAGTTCTTC CASSFYGGYEQFF
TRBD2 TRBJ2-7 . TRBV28 TGTGCCATCCAACGGGGGGGGCTGAGCGAGCAGTACTTC CAIQRGGLSEQYF
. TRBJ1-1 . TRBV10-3 TGTGCCATCAGTGAGCTGGACACTGAAGCTTTCTTT CAISELDTEAFF
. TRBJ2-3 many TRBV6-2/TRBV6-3 TGTGCCAGCGGGGCTTCAGATACGCAGTATTTT CASGASDTQYF
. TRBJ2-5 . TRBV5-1 TGCGCCAGCAGCCCCTCTAACTCCATCGAAGAGACCCAGTACTTC CASSPSNSIEETQYF
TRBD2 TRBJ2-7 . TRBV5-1 TGCGCCAGCAGCTTGGATTTAGGCGGGAGCTACGAGCAGTACTTC CASSLDLGGSYEQYF
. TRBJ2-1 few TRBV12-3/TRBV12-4 TGTGCCAGCAGTCTAGTTGAGAGGACCCATGAGCAGTTCTTC CASSLVERTHEQFF
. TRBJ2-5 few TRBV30 TGTGCCTGGAGTTGGGTCAGGGGATATCAAGAGACCCAGTACTTC CAWSWVRGYQETQYF
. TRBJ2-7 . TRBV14 TGTGCTAGCATTGAGCAGTACTTC CASIEQYF
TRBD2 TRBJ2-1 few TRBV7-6 TGTGCCAGCAGCTCTAGCGGGGGGGCTAATGAGCAGTTCTTC CASSSSGGANEQFF
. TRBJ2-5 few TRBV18 TGTGCCAGCTCACCCTTGGACAGTGCTGCGGGAGAGACCCAGTACTTC CASSPLDSAAGETQYF
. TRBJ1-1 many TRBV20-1 TGCAGTGCTAGGGAGGGGTCGGATGGTGAAGCTTTCTTT CSAREGSDGEAFF
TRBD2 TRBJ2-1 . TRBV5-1 TGCGCCAGCAGCTTGTCTCTGGCGGGGGGTACCGGTGAGCAGTTCTTC CASSLSLAGGTGEQFF
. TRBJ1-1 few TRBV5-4 TGTGCCAGCAGCTTCTGGGGGTTCCCTGAAGCTTTCTTT CASSFWGFPEAFF
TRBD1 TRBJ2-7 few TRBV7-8 TGTGCCAGCAGCTATAACCCGGGACAGGGCTACGAGCAGTACTTC CASSYNPGQGYEQYF
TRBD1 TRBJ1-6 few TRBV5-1 TGCGCCAGCAGCTTGGACGGGGACAGGGTCTCACCCCTCCACTTT CASSLDGDRVSPLHF
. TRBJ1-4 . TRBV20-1 TGCAGTGCTAGCGAGACAGGATTTGGTGAAAAACTGTTTTTT CSASETGFGEKLFF
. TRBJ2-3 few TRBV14 TGTGCCAGCAGCAAGAGGACTGATCCGGACACAGATACGCAGTATTTT CASSKRTDPDTDTQYF
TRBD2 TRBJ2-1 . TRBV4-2 TGTGCCAGTGGGAGGGGACCCTACAATGAGCAGTTCTTC CASGRGPYNEQFF
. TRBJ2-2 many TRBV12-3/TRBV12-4 TGTGCCAGCAGTTTATCTTTGGGGGCTTACGGGGAGCTGTTTTTT CASSLSLGAYGELFF
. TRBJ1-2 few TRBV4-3 TGCGCCAGCAGCCAAGAGAGAAACTATGGCTACACCTTC CASSQERNYGYTF
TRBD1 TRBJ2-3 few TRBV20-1 TGCAGTGCTAGAGATCTCCGGACCAGGGGGTTCTCCACAGATACGCAGTATTTT CSARDLRTRGFSTDTQYF
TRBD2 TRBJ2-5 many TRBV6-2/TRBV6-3 TGTGCCAGCAGTTACCCCCGGCGGGGGCAAGAGACCCAGTACTTC CASSYPRRGQETQYF
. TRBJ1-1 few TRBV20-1 TGCAGTGCTAGAGGAGGACAGCTGCTCTACACTGAAGCTTTCTTT CSARGGQLLYTEAFF
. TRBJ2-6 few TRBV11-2 TGTGCCAGCAGCTTAGATATGGTGTCTGGGGCCAACGTCCTGACTTTC CASSLDMVSGANVLTF
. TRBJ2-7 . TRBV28 TGTGCCAGCAGTTTATCGTCTGTCAGGGGCGGCGAGCAGTACTTC CASSLSSVRGGEQYF
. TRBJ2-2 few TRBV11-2 TGTGCCAGCAGCCCCGAGAGGGTAACCGGGGAGCTGTTTTTT CASSPERVTGELFF
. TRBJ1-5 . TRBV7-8 TGTGCCAGCAGCCCCAACGACAGAATTAGCAATCAGCCCCAGCATTTT CASSPNDRISNQPQHF
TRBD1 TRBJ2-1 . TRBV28 TGTGCCAGCAGCCCTTTCCGGGACAGAGCCTACAATGAGCAGTTCTTC CASSPFRDRAYNEQFF
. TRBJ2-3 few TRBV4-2 TGTGCCAGCAGCCAAGAGGGGAGGAGCGCGCCACGGGATACGCAGTATTTT CASSQEGRSAPRDTQYF
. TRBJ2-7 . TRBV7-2 TGTGCCAGCAGCTTAGCCCACCCGGACAGCTCCTACGAGCAGTACTTC CASSLAHPDSSYEQYF
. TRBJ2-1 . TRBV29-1 TGCAGCGTTGGGGGCGAGCACAATGAGCAGTTCTTC CSVGGEHNEQFF
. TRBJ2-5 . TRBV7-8 TGTGCCAGCAGCCTACAGGTGGGCCCGCAAGAGACCCAGTACTTC CASSLQVGPQETQYF